These 32 T cell receptor beta chains originate from one sample sequenced in a study of a mutant IDH1 vaccine in newly diagnosed glioma. Assay: immunoSEQ multiplex PCR; the TCRdb copy retains only in-frame clones and omits some. The table records about 23,000 clones, less than 80% of them present only once. The sample's time point: week 11, during vaccination. The vaccine gave 300 ug of a 20-mer mutant IDH1 peptide subcutaneously per dose. Their cognate antigens are unknown. The specimen comprised PBMCs, sampled from a glioma patient whose treatment included an IDH1 peptide vaccine. The source is a man in his forties or fifties with glioma.

V gene TRBV19 combines with J gene TRBJ2-1; D is perhaps TRBD1 or TRBD2 (7 bases each). CDR3 length equals 15 residues. Germline lookup yields CDR1 LNHDA and CDR2 SQIVND (reference sequence). The ends were cut back, 2 bases at V and 8 bases at J, with 16 bases in the middle. The CDR3 reads CASSIKGRGGDEQFF. The CDR3 coding sequence is TGTGCCAGTAGTATAAAGGGCAGGGGGGGTGATGAGCAGTTCTTC.

This chain connects TRBV7-8 to TRBJ1-1; unclear D gene. Germline V gene data show CDR1 as SGHVS and CDR2 as FQNEAQ. The CDR3 consists of 13 residues. Trimming left V 0 bases short and J 11 bases short, with 13 bases between. DNA for the CDR3: TGTGCCAGCAGCTTAGCGAATCCCCGCAAGGCTTTCTTT. Amino acid sequence: CASSLANPRKAFF.

The rearrangement links TRBV15 to TRBJ2-4, with no clear D. CDR1 is LNHNV, CDR2 YYDKDF, per germline (reference sequence). The CDR3 contains 14 residues. Trimming cost V 1 base and J 9 bases, with 13 bases left between them. CDR3 sequence reads: CATSRVSQKGIQYF. DNA of the CDR3: TGTGCCACCAGCAGAGTTAGCCAAAAGGGCATTCAGTACTTC.

This chain uses TRBV28 with TRBJ1-2; 7 nucleotides match TRBD1. V was clipped by 6 bases and J by 5 bases; unmatched bases: 9. CDR3 length: 14 amino acids. The V gene's germline CDR1 is MDHEN and CDR2 SYDVKM. Written as DNA, the CDR3 is TGTGCCAGCAGCGACAGGGCAGCTTGGTATGGCTACACCTTC. Residues: CASSDRAAWYGYTF.

The chain couples TRBV11-2 to TRBJ2-1; tentatively, D is TRBD2 (7 bases). The germline gives CDR1 SGHAT, CDR2 FQNNGV. V was clipped by 5 bases and J by 5 bases, with 28 bases between them. The CDR3 totals 19 residues. CDR3 sequence (DNA): TGTGCCAGCAGCCCAGCCCCCCTGCAGCCGTGGGAGGGGGACAATGAGCAGTTCTTC. Amino acids: CASSPAPLQPWEGDNEQFF.

The chain employs TRBV6-5 and TRBJ1-6; D might be TRBD1 (6 bases). Germline V CDR1 and CDR2: MNHEY, SVGAGI. The V and J ends lost 4 bases and 9 bases respectively, with 10 bases between them. This CDR3 region has 13 residues. DNA for the CDR3: TGTGCCAGCAGTTTGGGGGGCGGTTCACCCCTCCACTTT. Protein sequence: CASSLGGGSPLHF.

The rearrangement uses TRBV11-2 and TRBJ2-1, with TRBD2 as a possible D gene (5 bases). This CDR3 comprises 17 residues. CDR1 SGHAT and CDR2 FQNNGV come from the germline V gene. Trimming removed 2 bases at V and 8 bases at J, with 22 bases between. For the CDR3, the DNA is TGTGCCAGCAGCTTAACTTATGGTCCAAGGAAGGAGGATGAGCAGTTCTTC. This encodes CASSLTYGPRKEDEQFF.

The chain recombines TRBV6-1 with TRBJ1-2; a possible D gene is TRBD1 (5 bases). V was cut by 5 bases and J by 0 bases, with 7 bases left in between. This CDR3 comprises 13 residues. Germline V lookup: CDR1 MNHNS, CDR2 SASEGT. The CDR3 nucleotides are TGTGCCAGCAGTCAGGGCACTAACTATGGCTACACCTTC. It yields the protein CASSQGTNYGYTF.

This clone occurred once. J is TRBJ1-1 and V is TRBV28; D is unclear. Trimming pared 6 bases from V and 3 bases from J, leaving 8 bases between. This CDR3 spans 12 amino acids. CDR1 and CDR2 (germline): MDHEN, SYDVKM. The CDR3 spells CASSGFYTEAFF. DNA of the CDR3: TGTGCCAGCAGCGGTTTCTACACTGAAGCTTTCTTT.

The chain employs TRBV6-1 and TRBJ2-1; D possibly corresponds to TRBD1 (5 bases). With 7 bases removed from V and 7 bases from J, the gap between germline ends came to 8 bases. The CDR3 spans 11 residues. Per the germline V gene, CDR1 is MNHNS and CDR2 is SASEGT. The chain's CDR3 is CASTGWNEQFF. Written as DNA, the CDR3 is TGTGCCAGCACAGGGTGGAATGAGCAGTTCTTC.

This clone has just a few counts. This chain uses TRBV10-2 with TRBJ2-7; maybe TRBD1 (5 bases). Per germline, CDR1 WSHSY and CDR2 SAAADI. The CDR3 loop spans 11 amino acids. V was pared by 4 bases and J by 5 bases, with 6 bases between. CDR3 sequence: CASSVGHEQYF. The DNA for the CDR3 is TGCGCCAGCAGTGTGGGGCACGAGCAGTACTTC.

The CDR3 protein is CASSPNTDTQYF. The CDR3 DNA is TGTGCCAGCAGCCCGAACACAGATACGCAGTATTTT. The rearrangement links TRBV5-5 to TRBJ2-3; D uncertain. The CDR3 has 12 amino acids. V was pared by 4 bases and J by 2 bases, with 5 bases between. The V gene's germline CDR1 is SGHKS and CDR2 YYEKEE (reference sequence).

This chain connects TRBV6-1 to TRBJ2-7, with 10 bases that match TRBD1. Germline V CDR1 and CDR2: MNHNS, SASEGT. V lost 2 bases to trimming and J lost 9 bases; unmatched junction nucleotides: 7. This CDR3 is built from 14 residues. The chain's CDR3 is CASSERGDRGWQYV. The DNA of the CDR3 is TGTGCCAGCAGTGAAAGAGGGGACAGGGGATGGCAGTACGTC.

This clone was seen a few times. The CDR3 DNA is TGTGCCTGGAGTGGTGGGACAGGGGGAAAACTGTTTTTT. It translates to CAWSGGTGGKLFF. The genes are TRBV30 and TRBJ1-4, with 11 bases lining up with TRBD1. The CDR3 has 13 residues. The J segment lost 10 bases and the V segment lost 1 base, leaving 2 bases of the junction unmatched. CDR1 GTSNPN and CDR2 SVGIG come from the germline V gene (reference sequence). Full variable domain (remainder filled in from reference TRBV30 and TRBJ1-4): SQTIHQWPATLVQPVGSPLSLECTVEGTSNPNLYWYRQAAGRGLQLLFYSVGIGQISSEVPQNLSASRPQDRQFILSSKKLLLSDSGFYLCAWSGGTGGKLFFGSGTQLSVL.

This sequence joins TRBV29-1 and TRBJ2-5, with 7 bases fitting TRBD2. This CDR3 spans 12 amino acids. Trimming cost V 7 bases and J 2 bases; bases outside gene matches: 4. Germline V gene lookup returns CDR1 SQVTM and CDR2 ANQGSEA. CDR3 DNA sequence: TGCAGCGGCGGGGGACTTCAAGAGACCCAGTACTTC. It encodes CSGGGLQETQYF.

The chain combines TRBV7-9 with TRBJ2-7; D call uncertain. CDR1 is SEHNR, CDR2 FQNEAQ, per germline (reference sequence). With 1 base removed from V and 6 bases from J, the gap between germline ends came to 13 bases. The CDR3 is 14 amino acids. CDR3 residues: CASSLGLGSSEQYV. Written as DNA, the CDR3 is TGTGCCAGCAGCTTAGGTCTGGGATCAAGCGAGCAGTACGTC.

The rearrangement uses TRBV4-3 and TRBJ2-5; D call uncertain. In germline, CDR1 is LGHNA, CDR2 YSLEER. Trimming shortened V by 1 base and J by 0 bases, and 9 bases separated the two germline ends. This CDR3 contains 15 residues. CDR3 amino acids: CASSQGTRDQETQYF. CDR3 DNA: TGCGCCAGCAGCCAAGGAACGAGAGACCAAGAGACCCAGTACTTC.

This clone was observed a handful of times. The chain recombines TRBV11-2 with TRBJ1-1, with a tentative D call TRBD1 (6 bases). The V end lost 1 base, the J end lost 7 bases, and 16 bases lay between the germline ends. CDR3 length: 15 amino acids. CDR1 is SGHAT, CDR2 FQNNGV, per germline. CDR3 sequence reads: CASSLGGGAAIEAFF. CDR3 sequence (DNA): TGTGCCAGCAGCTTAGGAGGGGGTGCAGCCATTGAAGCTTTCTTT.

The chain couples TRBV19 to TRBJ2-5; tentative D call: TRBD2 (5 bases). The V and J ends lost 4 bases and 2 bases respectively, with 17 bases between them. This CDR3 spans 16 amino acids. CDR1 is LNHDA and CDR2 is SQIVND in the germline V gene (reference sequence). CDR3 protein: CASSTRLSGGQETQYF. CDR3 sequence (DNA): TGTGCCAGTAGTACCCGCTTGAGCGGAGGTCAAGAGACCCAGTACTTC.

The rearrangement links TRBV5-1 to TRBJ2-3; TRBD1 agrees at 8 bases. The germline V gene encodes CDR1 SGHRS and CDR2 YFSETQ. V lost 4 bases, J lost 2 bases, and 9 bases stayed unmatched. The CDR3 totals 16 residues. The DNA for the CDR3 is TGCGCCAGCAGCGCAGCACCGGGACAGGACACAGATACGCAGTATTTT. It encodes CASSAAPGQDTDTQYF. The full variable domain, its missing parts supplied by reference TRBV5-1 and TRBJ2-3, is KAGVTQTPRYLIKTRGQQVTLSCSPISGHRSVSWYQQTPGQGLQFLFEYFSETQRNKGNFPGRFSGRQFSNSRSEMNVSTLELGDSALYLCASSAAPGQDTDTQYFGPGTRLTVL.

The V call is TRBV5-5, the J call TRBJ1-2, with D possibly matching TRBD1 (5 bases). V gave up 6 bases and J gave up 2 bases, with 20 bases separating them. Germline CDR1 reads SGHKS; CDR2 reads YYEKEE (reference sequence). The CDR3 is 16 residues long. CDR3 amino acids: CASTRTGTRNNYGYTF. CDR3 coding DNA: TGTGCCAGCACCCGTACCGGGACCCGGAACAACTATGGCTACACCTTC.

This clone was counted only a few times. The chain joins TRBV11-2 to TRBJ2-7, with 11 bases matching TRBD2. This CDR3 spans 15 amino acids. From germline, CDR1 is SGHAT and CDR2 FQNNGV. The V and J ends lost 6 bases and 3 bases, in that order; junction bases with no gene match: 7. CDR3 amino acids: CASSLRGTSGYEQYF. For the CDR3, the DNA is TGTGCCAGCAGTTTAAGGGGGACTAGCGGCTACGAGCAGTACTTC.

In this sample, this clone turned up a few times. The CDR3 DNA sequence: TGTGCCAGCAGAGGGACAGACTTGAATTCACCCCTCCACTTT. Its translation is CASRGTDLNSPLHF. The genes are TRBV6-4 and TRBJ1-6, with 7 positions matching TRBD1. The CDR3 runs to 14 residues. J gave up 7 bases and V 6 bases, and 6 bases lay outside the gene matches. Germline V gene data show CDR1 as MRHNA and CDR2 as SNTAGT.

This clone came up a few times. V gene TRBV5-6 combines with J gene TRBJ2-5, with 9 positions matching TRBD1. The CDR3 totals 14 residues. The germline gives CDR1 SGHDT, CDR2 YYEEEE. V trimming: 4 bases; J trimming: 4 bases; junction bases outside the gene matches: 5. The CDR3 nucleotides are TGTGCCAGCAGCGGGGACAGGGCGCGAGAGACCCAGTACTTC. Amino acid sequence: CASSGDRARETQYF. Full variable domain (rest looked up from reference TRBV5-6 and TRBJ2-5): DAGVTQSPTHLIKTRGQQVTLRCSPKSGHDTVSWYQQALGQGPQFIFQYYEEEERQRGNFPDRFSGHQFPNYSSELNVNALLLGDSALYLCASSGDRARETQYFGPGTRLLVL.

This chain connects TRBV19 to TRBJ2-7, with a possible D match to TRBD1 (7 bases). The V gene lost 3 bases and the J gene lost 6 bases, with 12 bases spanning the gap. In germline, CDR1 is LNHDA, CDR2 SQIVND (reference sequence). The CDR3 is 13 residues long. CDR3 sequence: CASSMAQGGEQYV. In nucleotides, the CDR3 is TGTGCCAGTAGTATGGCCCAGGGGGGCGAGCAGTACGTC.

The chain recombines TRBV6-1 with TRBJ2-4; maybe TRBD1 (6 bases). Germline V gives CDR1 MNHNS, CDR2 SASEGT. Trimming removed 4 bases from V and 6 bases from J, with 10 bases in between. CDR3 length: 13 residues. CDR3 region: CASSVQGLNIQYF. DNA of the CDR3: TGTGCCAGCAGTGTACAGGGTCTAAACATTCAGTACTTC.

The chain has TRBV23-1 and TRBJ2-1; TRBD1 agrees at 9 bases. TRBV23-1 is an open reading frame, and its role is uncertain. After removal of 3 bases from V and 0 bases from J, the junction contained 6 bases not matched to a gene. The CDR3 is made up of 17 amino acids. CDR3 DNA: TGCGCCAGCAGTCACAATCGGGACAGGGCCTCCTACAATGAGCAGTTCTTC. Translated: CASSHNRDRASYNEQFF.

V and J are TRBV18 and TRBJ2-3; D uncertain. In germline, CDR1 is KGHSH, CDR2 LQKENI. The CDR3 is 17 amino acids. V was clipped by 3 bases and J by 0 bases, with 16 bases between them. The CDR3 spells CASSPDLAVGSTDTQYF. CDR3 nucleotide sequence: TGTGCCAGCTCACCTGATCTGGCGGTGGGAAGCACAGATACGCAGTATTTT.

The chain combines TRBV7-9 with TRBJ2-1; TRBD2 matches at 7 bases. The trim removed 5 bases at V and 7 bases at J, leaving 17 bases unmatched. The germline V gene encodes CDR1 SEHNR and CDR2 FQNEAQ (reference sequence). This CDR3 spans 17 amino acids. The CDR3 sequence: CASSLTSGAGVSNEQFF. The DNA for the CDR3 is TGTGCCAGCAGCCTGACCTCCGGGGCGGGAGTTAGTAATGAGCAGTTCTTC.

This chain connects TRBV27 to TRBJ2-7; D is undetermined. V was cut by 3 bases and J by 0 bases, with 9 bases left in between. Germline CDR1 and CDR2: MNHEY and SMNVEV (reference sequence). This CDR3 is built from 14 residues. The CDR3 here is CASSLDGSSYEQYV. For the CDR3, the DNA is TGTGCCAGCAGTTTGGATGGCAGCTCCTACGAGCAGTACGTC.

This clone has only a few counts. CDR3 sequence: CASSYGAGQSYGYTF. CDR3 bases: TGTGCCAGCAGTTATGGGGCTGGACAGTCTTATGGCTACACCTTC. The rearrangement uses TRBV6-5 and TRBJ1-2, with a possible D match to TRBD1 (6 bases). CDR1 is MNHEY and CDR2 is SVGAGI in the germline V gene. The CDR3 extends over 15 amino acids. Trimming took 3 bases from V and 5 from J, leaving 16 bases between them.

A few counts support this clone. This rearrangement joins TRBV9 to TRBJ1-1; D gene unclear. With 0 bases removed from V and 0 bases from J, the gap between germline ends came to 9 bases. The CDR3 loop spans 15 amino acids. Germline CDR1 reads SGDLS; CDR2 reads YYNGEE. CDR3 DNA: TGTGCCAGCAGCGTAGGGACCCGTTTGAACACTGAAGCTTTCTTT. This codes for CASSVGTRLNTEAFF.